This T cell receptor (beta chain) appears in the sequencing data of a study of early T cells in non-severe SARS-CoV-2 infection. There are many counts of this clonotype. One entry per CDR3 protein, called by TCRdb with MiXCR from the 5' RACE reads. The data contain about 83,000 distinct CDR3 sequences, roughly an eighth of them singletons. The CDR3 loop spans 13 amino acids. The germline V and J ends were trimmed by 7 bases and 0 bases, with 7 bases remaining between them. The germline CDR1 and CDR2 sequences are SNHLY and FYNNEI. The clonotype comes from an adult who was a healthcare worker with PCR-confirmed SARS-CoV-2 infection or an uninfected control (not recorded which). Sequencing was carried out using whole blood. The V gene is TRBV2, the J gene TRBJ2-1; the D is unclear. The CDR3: CASIAASYNEQFF. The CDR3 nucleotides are TGTGCCAGCATTGCGGCCTCCTACAATGAGCAGTTCTTC.